The rows below give T cell receptor beta chains drawn from one sample of a study of blood T cell repertoires in COVID-19. Data came from immunoSEQ multiplex PCR; TCRdb stores just in-frame clones and leaves some out. The repertoire holds tens of thousands of clones, with around 87% as singletons. What was sequenced was peripheral blood. Receptors originate from a human donor with acute or convalescent COVID-19. The donor label of this sample is uncertain. Each CDR3 is given with its conserved first and last residue. D genes are given only for firm matches. Part of the rows lack a size; the others show once, few, many or a class for expanded clones.

abundance	j_gene	d_gene	v_gene	CDR3nt	CDR3aa
NA	TRBJ1-2	NA	TRBV19	TGTGCCAGTAAGCGCTATGGCTACACCTTC	CASKRYGYTF
NA	TRBJ2-3	TRBD1	TRBV7-3	TGTGCCAGCAGCCGGGGACAGGGACGGGGCACAGATACGCAGTATTTT	CASSRGQGRGTDTQYF
once	TRBJ1-4	NA	TRBV2	TGTGCCAGCCACGCAGGTGGAGAAAAACTGTTTTTT	CASHAGGEKLFF
once	TRBJ2-1	NA	TRBV2	TGTGCCAGCAGTGATGCGCAGGGTTACAATGAGCAGTTCTTC	CASSDAQGYNEQFF
NA	TRBJ2-7	NA	TRBV7-2	TGTGCCAGCAGCTCTGGGGGGGACATCTCCTACGAGCAGTACTTC	CASSSGGDISYEQYF
NA	TRBJ2-5	TRBD1	TRBV28	TGTGCCAGCAGTTTGGACAGGGTCGAGGAGACCCAGTACTTC	CASSLDRVEETQYF
once	TRBJ2-1	TRBD2	TRBV7-3	TGTGCCAGCAGCTTTGGTCCTGCGGGAGGTGCATCTGAGCAGTTCTTC	CASSFGPAGGASEQFF
NA	TRBJ1-1	TRBD1	TRBV29-1	TGCAGCGAACACAGGGGGCTCTACACTGAAGCTTTCTTT	CSEHRGLYTEAFF
few	TRBJ2-1	NA	TRBV6-1	TGTGCCAGCAGTGAACCGGGGGACCAGGCCGGTGAGCAGTTCTTC	CASSEPGDQAGEQFF
NA	TRBJ1-3	NA	TRBV30	TGTGCCTGGAGTAGAAGGAGTGTAGGCTCTGGAAACACCATATATTTT	CAWSRRSVGSGNTIYF
NA	TRBJ1-1	NA	TRBV7-9	TGTGCCAGCAGCTTCGGGACACAGAACACTGAAGCTTTCTTT	CASSFGTQNTEAFF
NA	TRBJ2-1	NA	TRBV4-2	TGTGCCAGCAGCCAAGTGGGGAGAGGTATAACATATGAGCAGTTCTTC	CASSQVGRGITYEQFF
NA	TRBJ2-3	TRBD2	TRBV9	TGTGCCAGCAGCGTAGTCGGGACTAGCGGGATCGGTACGCAGTATTTT	CASSVVGTSGIGTQYF
NA	TRBJ1-6	TRBD1	TRBV28	TGTGCCACCGCCGGGAATCAACAGGGGAGCTCCTATAATTCACCCCTCCACTTT	CATAGNQQGSSYNSPLHF
NA	TRBJ1-3	NA	TRBV19	TGTGCCAGTAGGATTAAAACAGGGAGCTCTGGAAACACCATATATTTT	CASRIKTGSSGNTIYF
few	TRBJ2-3	NA	TRBV7-6	TGTGCCAGCAGCTTTAGAGATACGCAGTATTTT	CASSFRDTQYF